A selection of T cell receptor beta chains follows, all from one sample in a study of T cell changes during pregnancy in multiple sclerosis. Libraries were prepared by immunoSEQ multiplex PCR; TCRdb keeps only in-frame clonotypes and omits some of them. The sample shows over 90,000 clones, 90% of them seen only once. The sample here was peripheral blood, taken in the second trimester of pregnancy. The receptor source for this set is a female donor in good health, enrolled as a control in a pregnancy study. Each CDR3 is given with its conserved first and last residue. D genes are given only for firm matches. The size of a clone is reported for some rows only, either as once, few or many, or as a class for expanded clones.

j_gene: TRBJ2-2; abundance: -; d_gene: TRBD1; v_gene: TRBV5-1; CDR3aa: CASSLDRGSGELFF; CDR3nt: TGCGCCAGCAGCTTGGACAGGGGGTCCGGGGAGCTGTTTTTT
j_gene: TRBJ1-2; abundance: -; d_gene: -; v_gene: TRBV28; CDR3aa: CASRTRQANNYGYTF; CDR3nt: TGTGCCAGCAGGACACGACAGGCCAATAACTATGGCTACACCTTC
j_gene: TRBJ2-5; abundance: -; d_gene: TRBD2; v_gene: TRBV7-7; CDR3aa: CASSLLPGGETQYF; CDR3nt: TGTGCCAGCAGCTTGCTCCCGGGGGGGGAGACCCAGTACTTC
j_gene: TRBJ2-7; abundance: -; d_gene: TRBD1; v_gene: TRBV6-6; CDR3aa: CASSPGTGNLYEQYF; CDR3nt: TGTGCCAGCAGCCCCGGGACAGGGAATCTCTACGAGCAGTACTTC
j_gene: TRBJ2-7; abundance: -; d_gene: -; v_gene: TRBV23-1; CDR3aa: CASSQSSGPRSYEQYF; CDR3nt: TGCGCCAGCAGTCAATCCTCAGGCCCCCGGTCCTACGAGCAGTACTTC
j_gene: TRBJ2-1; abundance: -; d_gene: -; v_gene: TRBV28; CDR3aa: CASSPHTVYIEQFF; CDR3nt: TGTGCCAGCAGTCCCCACACAGTCTATATCGAGCAGTTCTTC
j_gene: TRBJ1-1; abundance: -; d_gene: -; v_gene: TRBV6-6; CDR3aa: CASRLKQAPNTEAFF; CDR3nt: TGTGCCAGCAGACTAAAACAGGCGCCGAACACTGAAGCTTTCTTT
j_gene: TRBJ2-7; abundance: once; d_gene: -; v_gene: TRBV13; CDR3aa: CASSLGVRPTYEQYF; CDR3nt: TGTGCCAGCAGCTTAGGCGTCAGGCCGACCTACGAGCAGTACTTC
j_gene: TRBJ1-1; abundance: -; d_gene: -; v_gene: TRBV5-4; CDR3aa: CASSLDPVNTEAFF; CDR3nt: TGTGCCAGCAGCTTGGATCCCGTTAACACTGAAGCTTTCTTT
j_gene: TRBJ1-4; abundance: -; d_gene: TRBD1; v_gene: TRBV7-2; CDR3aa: CASSLVRDRGEKLFF; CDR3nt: TGTGCCAGCAGCTTAGTGCGGGACAGGGGAGAAAAACTGTTTTTT
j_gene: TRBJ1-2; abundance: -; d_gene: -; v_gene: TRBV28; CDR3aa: CASSPWGGVNYGYTF; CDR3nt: TGTGCCAGCAGCCCCTGGGGGGGGGTGAACTATGGCTACACCTTC
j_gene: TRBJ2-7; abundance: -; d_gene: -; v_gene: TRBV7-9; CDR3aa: CASSYPGDEQYF; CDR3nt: TGTGCCAGCAGCTATCCAGGGGACGAGCAGTACTTC
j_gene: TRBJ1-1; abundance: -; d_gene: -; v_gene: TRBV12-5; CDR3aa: CASGLSSSTEAFF; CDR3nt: TGTGCTAGTGGTTTGTCGTCGTCCACTGAAGCTTTCTTT
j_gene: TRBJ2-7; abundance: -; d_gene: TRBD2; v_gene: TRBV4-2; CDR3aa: CASSQDGTSGAYEQYF; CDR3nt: TGTGCCAGCAGCCAAGATGGGACTAGCGGGGCCTACGAGCAGTACTTC
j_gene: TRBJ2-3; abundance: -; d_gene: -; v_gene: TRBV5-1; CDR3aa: CASRGSLGTDTQYF; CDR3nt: TGCGCCAGCAGAGGGAGCCTCGGCACAGATACGCAGTATTTT
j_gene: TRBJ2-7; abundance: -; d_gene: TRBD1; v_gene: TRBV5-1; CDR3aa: CASSPGQPVYEQYF; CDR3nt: TGCGCCAGCAGCCCGGGACAGCCAGTCTACGAGCAGTACTTC
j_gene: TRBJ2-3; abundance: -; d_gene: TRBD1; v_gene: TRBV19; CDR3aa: CASSSDRVRDTQYF; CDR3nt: TGTGCCAGTAGTAGCGACAGGGTCAGAGATACGCAGTATTTT
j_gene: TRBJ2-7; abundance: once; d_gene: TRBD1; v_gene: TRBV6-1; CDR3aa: CASSDRQGFYEQYF; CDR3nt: TGTGCCAGCAGTGACCGACAGGGTTTCTACGAGCAGTACTTC
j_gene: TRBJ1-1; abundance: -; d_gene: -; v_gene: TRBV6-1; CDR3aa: CASSEDGRVSTEAFF; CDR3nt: TGTGCCAGCAGTGAGGATGGGAGGGTTTCCACTGAAGCTTTCTTT
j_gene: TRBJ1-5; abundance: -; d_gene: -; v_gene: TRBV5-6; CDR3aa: CASSSLRGRYEPQHF; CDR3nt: TGTGCCAGCAGCTCGCTCCGGGGTCGGTATGAGCCCCAGCATTTT
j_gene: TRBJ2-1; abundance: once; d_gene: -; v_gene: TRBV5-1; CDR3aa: CASSLWVGQGNNEQFF; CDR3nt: TGCGCCAGCAGCTTGTGGGTGGGGCAGGGAAACAATGAGCAGTTCTTC
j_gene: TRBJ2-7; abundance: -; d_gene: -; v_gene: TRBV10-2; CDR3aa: CASSESSVAHEQYF; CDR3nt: TGCGCCAGCAGTGAGTCGAGTGTCGCCCACGAGCAGTACTTC
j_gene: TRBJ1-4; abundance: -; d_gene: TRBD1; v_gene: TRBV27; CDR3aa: CASRTGGGEKLFF; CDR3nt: TGTGCCAGCAGGACAGGGGGAGGGGAAAAACTGTTTTTT
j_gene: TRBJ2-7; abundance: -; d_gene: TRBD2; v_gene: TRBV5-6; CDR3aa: CASNFRGLAGVEQYF; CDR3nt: TGTGCCAGCAATTTTAGAGGACTAGCGGGGGTCGAGCAGTACTTC
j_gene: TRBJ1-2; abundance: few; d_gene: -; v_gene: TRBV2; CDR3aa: CASSQGRAGYTF; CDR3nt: TGTGCCAGCAGTCAGGGGAGGGCTGGCTACACCTTC
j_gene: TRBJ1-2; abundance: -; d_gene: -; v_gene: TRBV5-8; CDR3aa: CASSLGGWSYGYTF; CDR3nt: TGTGCCAGCAGCTTGGGAGGGTGGAGCTATGGCTACACCTTC
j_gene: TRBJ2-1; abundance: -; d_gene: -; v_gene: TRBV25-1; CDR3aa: CASSEGLAFDEQFF; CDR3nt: TGTGCCAGCAGTGAAGGGCTAGCTTTCGATGAGCAGTTCTTC